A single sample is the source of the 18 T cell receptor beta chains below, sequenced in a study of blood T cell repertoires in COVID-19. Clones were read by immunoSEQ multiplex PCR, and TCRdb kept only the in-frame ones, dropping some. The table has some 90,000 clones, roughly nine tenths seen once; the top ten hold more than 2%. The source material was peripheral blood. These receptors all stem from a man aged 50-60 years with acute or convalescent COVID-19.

The CDR3 DNA sequence: TGCAGTGCTACGGAGAACTATGGCTACACCTTC. It yields the protein CSATENYGYTF. This chain uses TRBV20-1 with TRBJ1-2; D ambiguous. In germline, CDR1 is DFQATT, CDR2 SNEGSKA (reference sequence). CDR3 length equals 11 residues. Trimming stripped 4 bases from V and 2 bases from J, with 5 bases between.

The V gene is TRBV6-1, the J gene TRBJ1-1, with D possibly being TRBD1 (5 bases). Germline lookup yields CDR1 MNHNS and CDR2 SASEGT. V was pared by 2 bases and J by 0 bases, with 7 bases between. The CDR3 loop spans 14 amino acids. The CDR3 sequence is CASSETGVNTEAFF. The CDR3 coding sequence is TGTGCCAGCAGTGAAACAGGAGTGAACACTGAAGCTTTCTTT.

Written as DNA, the CDR3 is TGTGCCAGCAGCTCCAGGGCCGCGAACACTGAAGCTTTCTTT. The encoded protein is CASSSRAANTEAFF. V and J are TRBV7-9 and TRBJ1-1, with D possibly TRBD1 on 5 matching bases. This CDR3 has 14 residues. V was cut by 4 bases and J by 1 base, with 10 bases left in between. CDR1 is SEHNR, CDR2 FQNEAQ, per germline (reference sequence).

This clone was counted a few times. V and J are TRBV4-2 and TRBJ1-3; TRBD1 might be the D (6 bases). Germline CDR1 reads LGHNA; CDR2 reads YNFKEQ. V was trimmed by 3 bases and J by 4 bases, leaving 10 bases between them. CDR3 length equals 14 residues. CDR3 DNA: TGTGCCAGCAGCCAGCAGGGGAGCGGAAACACCATATATTTT. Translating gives CASSQQGSGNTIYF.

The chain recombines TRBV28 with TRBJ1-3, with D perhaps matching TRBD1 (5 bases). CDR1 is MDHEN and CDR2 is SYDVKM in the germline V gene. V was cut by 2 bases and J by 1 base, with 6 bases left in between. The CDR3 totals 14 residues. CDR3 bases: TGTGCCAGCAGTTTAGCAGGGTCTGGAAACACCATATATTTT. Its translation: CASSLAGSGNTIYF.

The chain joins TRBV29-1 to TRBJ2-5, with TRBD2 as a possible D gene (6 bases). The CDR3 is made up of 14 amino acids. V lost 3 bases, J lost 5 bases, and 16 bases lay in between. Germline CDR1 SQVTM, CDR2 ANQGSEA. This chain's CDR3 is CSVERGGRGETQYF. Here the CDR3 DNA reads TGCAGCGTTGAGCGGGGAGGCCGAGGGGAGACCCAGTACTTC.

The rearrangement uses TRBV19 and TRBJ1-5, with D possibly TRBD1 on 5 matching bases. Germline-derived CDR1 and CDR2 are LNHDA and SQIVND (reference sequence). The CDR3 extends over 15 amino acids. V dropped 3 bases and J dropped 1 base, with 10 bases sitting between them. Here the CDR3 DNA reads TGTGCCAGTAGTATTATGGGGCGGAGCAATCAGCCCCAGCATTTT. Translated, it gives CASSIMGRSNQPQHF. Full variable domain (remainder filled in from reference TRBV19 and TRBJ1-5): DGGITQSPKYLFRKEGQNVTLSCEQNLNHDAMYWYRQDPGQGLRLIYYSQIVNDFQKGDIAEGYSVSREKKESFPLTVTSAQKNPTAFYLCASSIMGRSNQPQHFGDGTRLSIL.

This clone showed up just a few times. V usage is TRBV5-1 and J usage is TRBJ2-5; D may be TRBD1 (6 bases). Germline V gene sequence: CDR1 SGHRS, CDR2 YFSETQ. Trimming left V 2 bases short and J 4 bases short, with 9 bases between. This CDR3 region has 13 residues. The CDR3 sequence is CASSLQGRETQYF. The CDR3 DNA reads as TGCGCCAGCAGCTTACAGGGTAGAGAGACCCAGTACTTC.

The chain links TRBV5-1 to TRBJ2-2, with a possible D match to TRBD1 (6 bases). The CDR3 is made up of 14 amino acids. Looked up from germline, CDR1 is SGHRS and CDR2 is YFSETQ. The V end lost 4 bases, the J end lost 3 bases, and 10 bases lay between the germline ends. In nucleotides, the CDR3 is TGCGCCAGCAGCCAGGGACACGACACCGGGGAGCTGTTTTTT. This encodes CASSQGHDTGELFF.

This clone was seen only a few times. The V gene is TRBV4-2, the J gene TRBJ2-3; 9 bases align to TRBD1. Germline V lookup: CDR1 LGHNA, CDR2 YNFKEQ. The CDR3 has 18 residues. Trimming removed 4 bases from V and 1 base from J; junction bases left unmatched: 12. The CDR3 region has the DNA TGTGCCAGCAGCCTAACGGGACAGGGAACGGCGGGCACAGATACGCAGTATTTT. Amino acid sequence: CASSLTGQGTAGTDTQYF.

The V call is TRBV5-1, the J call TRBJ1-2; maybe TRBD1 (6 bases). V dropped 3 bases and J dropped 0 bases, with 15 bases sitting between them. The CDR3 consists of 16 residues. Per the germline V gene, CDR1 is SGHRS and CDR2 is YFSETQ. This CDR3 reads CASSSIRQETNYGYTF. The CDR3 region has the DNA TGCGCCAGCAGCTCTATACGACAGGAGACTAACTATGGCTACACCTTC.

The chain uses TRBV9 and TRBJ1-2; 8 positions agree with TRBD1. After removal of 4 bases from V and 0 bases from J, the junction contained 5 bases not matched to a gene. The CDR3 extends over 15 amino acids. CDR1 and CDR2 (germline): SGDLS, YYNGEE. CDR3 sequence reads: CASSPGQGSNYGYTF. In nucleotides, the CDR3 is TGTGCCAGCAGCCCAGGACAGGGATCTAACTATGGCTACACCTTC.

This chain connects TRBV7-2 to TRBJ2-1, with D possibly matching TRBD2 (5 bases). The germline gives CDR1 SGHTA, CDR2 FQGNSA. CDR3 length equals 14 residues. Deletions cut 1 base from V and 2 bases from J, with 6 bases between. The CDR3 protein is CASSLVGTYNEQFF. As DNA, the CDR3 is TGTGCCAGCAGCTTAGTCGGGACCTACAATGAGCAGTTCTTC.

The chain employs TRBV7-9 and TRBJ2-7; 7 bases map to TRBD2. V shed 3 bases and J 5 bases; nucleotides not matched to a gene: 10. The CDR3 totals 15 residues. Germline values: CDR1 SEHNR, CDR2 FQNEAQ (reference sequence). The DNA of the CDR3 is TGTGCCAGCAGCTTTCTCCGAGCGGGGACCCACGAGCAGTACGTC. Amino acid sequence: CASSFLRAGTHEQYV.

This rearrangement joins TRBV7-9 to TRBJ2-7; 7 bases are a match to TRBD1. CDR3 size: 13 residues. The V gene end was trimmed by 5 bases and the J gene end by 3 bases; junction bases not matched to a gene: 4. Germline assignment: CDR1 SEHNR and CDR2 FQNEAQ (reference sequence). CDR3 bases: TGTGCCAGCAGCCTGGGACAGAACTACGAGCAGTACGTC. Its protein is CASSLGQNYEQYV.

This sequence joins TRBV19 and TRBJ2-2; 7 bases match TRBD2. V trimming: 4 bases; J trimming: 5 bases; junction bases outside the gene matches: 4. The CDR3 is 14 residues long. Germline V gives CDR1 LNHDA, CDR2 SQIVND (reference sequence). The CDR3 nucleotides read TGTGCCAGTAGTACCTGGGGGGGGACCGGGGAGCTGTTTTTT. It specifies CASSTWGGTGELFF.

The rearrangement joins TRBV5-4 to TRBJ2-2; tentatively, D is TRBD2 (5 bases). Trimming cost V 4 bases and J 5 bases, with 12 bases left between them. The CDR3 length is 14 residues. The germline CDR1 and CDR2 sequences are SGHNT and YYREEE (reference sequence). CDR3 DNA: TGTGCCAGCAGCCTGCTAGCCAAAACCGGGGAGCTGTTTTTT. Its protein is CASSLLAKTGELFF.

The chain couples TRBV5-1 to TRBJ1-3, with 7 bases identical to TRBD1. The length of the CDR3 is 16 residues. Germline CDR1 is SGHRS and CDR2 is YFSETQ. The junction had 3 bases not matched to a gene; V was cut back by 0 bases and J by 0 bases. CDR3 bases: TGCGCCAGCAGCTTGGGACAGGGCAACTCTGGAAACACCATATATTTT. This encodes CASSLGQGNSGNTIYF.